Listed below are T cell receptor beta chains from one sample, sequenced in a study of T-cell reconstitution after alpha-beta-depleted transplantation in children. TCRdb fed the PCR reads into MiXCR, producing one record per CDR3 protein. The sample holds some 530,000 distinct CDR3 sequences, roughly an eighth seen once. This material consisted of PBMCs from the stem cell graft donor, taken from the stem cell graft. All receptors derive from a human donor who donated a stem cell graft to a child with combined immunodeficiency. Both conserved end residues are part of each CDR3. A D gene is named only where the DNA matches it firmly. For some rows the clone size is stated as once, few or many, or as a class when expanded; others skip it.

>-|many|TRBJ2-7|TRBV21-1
TGTGCCAGCAGCCCCGCCTGGACCCTCTCCTACGAGCAGTACTTC
CASSPAWTLSYEQYF
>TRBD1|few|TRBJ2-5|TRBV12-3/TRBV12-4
TGTGCCAGCAGTTTAGCCCTGGGACAGGGGGAGACCCAGTACTTC
CASSLALGQGETQYF
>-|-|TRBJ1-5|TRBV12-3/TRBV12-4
TGTGCCAGCAGCTCCACGCCTCAGGGAGCCGGCAATCAGCCCCAGCATTTT
CASSSTPQGAGNQPQHF
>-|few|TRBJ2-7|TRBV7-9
TGTGCCAGCAGCCCGACTGGGACGGACACGGTGGAGCAGTACTTC
CASSPTGTDTVEQYF
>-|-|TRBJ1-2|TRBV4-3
TGCGCCAGCAGCCAAGATCCCCGGAGTCGCAGTGGCTACACCTTC
CASSQDPRSRSGYTF
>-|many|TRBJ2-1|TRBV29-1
TGCAGCGTAGAGGTGATCTCCTACAATGAGCAGTTCTTC
CSVEVISYNEQFF
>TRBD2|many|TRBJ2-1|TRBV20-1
TGCAGTGCTAAGACTAGCGGGGCTCACAATGAGCAGTTCTTC
CSAKTSGAHNEQFF
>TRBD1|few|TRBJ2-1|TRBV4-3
TGCGCCAGCAGCCAAGATAGGGGACAGGGGGAAAATGAGCAGTTCTTC
CASSQDRGQGENEQFF
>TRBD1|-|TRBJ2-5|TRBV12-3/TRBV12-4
TGTGCCAGCACCCCCACGGACAGGGCGGCGAAGACCCAGTACTTC
CASTPTDRAAKTQYF
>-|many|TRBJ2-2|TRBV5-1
TGCGCCAGCAGCCTGTCCGGGACAAACACCGGGGAGCTGTTTTTT
CASSLSGTNTGELFF